A selection of T cell receptor beta chains follows, all from one sample in a study of cytomegalovirus exposure and HLA in healthy donors. Only in-frame clones appear in the TCRdb table, and some are missing; sequencing was by immunoSEQ multiplex PCR. The repertoire includes just over 150,000 clones, around 79% of them detected once, and 3.1% sits in the top ten. Sequenced: PBMCs. The source is a woman between 40 and 50 years old in good health and CMV-seronegative. The CDR3 runs from the conserved cysteine through the conserved F or W. Each record gives: V gene, D gene, J gene, clone size, CDR3 protein, CDR3 DNA. The D gene is left open where the match is weak. The size of a clone is reported for some rows only, either as once, few or many, or as a class for expanded clones.

V: TRBV2
D: TRBD2
J: TRBJ2-1
size: few
CDR3: CASSPRTSGGRTLFF
DNA: TGTGCCAGCAGTCCCCGGACTAGCGGGGGGCGGACTTTGTTCTTC

V: TRBV7-3
D: NA
J: TRBJ2-5
size: NA
CDR3: CASSRVVGALETQYF
DNA: TGTGCCAGCAGCCGCGTAGTGGGGGCCCTCGAGACCCAGTACTTC

V: TRBV7-9
D: NA
J: TRBJ2-7
size: NA
CDR3: CSSSLRGYEQYF
DNA: TGTTCCAGCAGCTTACGGGGCTACGAGCAGTACTTC

V: TRBV5-4
D: TRBD2
J: TRBJ2-2
size: NA
CDR3: CASSLLAGNTGELFF
DNA: TGTGCCAGCAGTCTTCTAGCGGGGAACACCGGGGAGCTGTTTTTT

V: TRBV15
D: NA
J: TRBJ2-5
size: NA
CDR3: CATSRGRQETQYF
DNA: TGTGCCACCAGCAGAGGTCGGCAAGAGACCCAGTACTTC

V: TRBV23-1
D: NA
J: TRBJ1-6
size: few
CDR3: CASSQPRSSYNSPLHF
DNA: TGCGCCAGCAGTCAACCCCGGAGCTCCTATAATTCACCCCTCCACTTT

V: TRBV6-6
D: NA
J: TRBJ1-5
size: NA
CDR3: CASSWDLGGSNQPQHF
DNA: TGTGCCAGCAGCTGGGACCTCGGGGGTAGCAATCAGCCCCAGCATTTT

V: TRBV7-6
D: TRBD1
J: TRBJ2-3
size: NA
CDR3: CASSWDRDNTQYF
DNA: TGTGCCAGCAGCTGGGACAGGGATAATACGCAGTATTTT

V: TRBV11-2
D: TRBD1
J: TRBJ1-6
size: once
CDR3: CASTTRSAGGSPLHF
DNA: TGTGCCAGCACCACAAGGTCGGCAGGGGGGTCACCCCTCCACTTT

V: TRBV30
D: TRBD1
J: TRBJ2-7
size: NA
CDR3: CAWNTKGQTYEQYF
DNA: TGTGCCTGGAATACAAAGGGACAGACATACGAGCAGTACTTC

V: TRBV7-9
D: NA
J: TRBJ1-3
size: NA
CDR3: CASSPRGSAGNTIYF
DNA: TGTGCCAGCAGCCCCAGGGGATCGGCTGGAAACACCATATATTTT

V: TRBV27
D: TRBD1
J: TRBJ1-2
size: NA
CDR3: CASSPDRVRGHTF
DNA: TGTGCCAGCAGTCCCGACAGGGTCAGAGGCCACACCTTC

V: TRBV4-1
D: TRBD1
J: TRBJ2-7
size: NA
CDR3: CASSQGPTGDNEQYF
DNA: TGCGCCAGCAGCCAAGGACCGACAGGGGATAACGAGCAGTACTTC

V: TRBV18
D: TRBD2
J: TRBJ2-3
size: NA
CDR3: CASSRTSGTDTQYF
DNA: TGTGCCAGCTCGCGGACTAGCGGCACAGATACGCAGTATTTT

V: TRBV18
D: NA
J: TRBJ1-5
size: NA
CDR3: CASSGGGSNQPQHF
DNA: TGTGCCAGCTCGGGAGGGGGTAGCAATCAGCCCCAGCATTTT

V: TRBV11-1
D: NA
J: TRBJ1-1
size: once
CDR3: CASTQMSGVDTEAFF
DNA: TGTGCCAGCACCCAAATGTCGGGGGTTGACACTGAAGCTTTCTTT

V: TRBV6-1
D: NA
J: TRBJ1-4
size: NA
CDR3: CASSGGVLGEKLFF
DNA: TGTGCCAGCAGTGGGGGAGTTCTGGGAGAAAAACTGTTTTTT

V: TRBV5-1
D: TRBD1
J: TRBJ1-4
size: NA
CDR3: CASSLVPGGQSTNEKLFF
DNA: TGCGCCAGCAGCTTGGTTCCAGGGGGACAATCAACTAATGAAAAACTGTTTTTT

V: TRBV14
D: NA
J: TRBJ1-6
size: once
CDR3: CASSLLGQANSPLHF
DNA: TGTGCCAGCAGCCTACTTGGGCAGGCCAATTCACCCCTCCACTTT

V: TRBV5-1
D: NA
J: TRBJ2-3
size: NA
CDR3: CASSLGGRGDTQYF
DNA: TGCGCCAGCAGCTTGGGGGGGCGCGGGGATACGCAGTATTTT

V: TRBV7-9
D: NA
J: TRBJ2-6
size: NA
CDR3: CSSSPFGVLSGANVLTF
DNA: TGTTCCAGCAGCCCGTTCGGGGTACTCTCTGGGGCCAACGTCCTGACTTTC

V: TRBV5-3
D: NA
J: TRBJ2-7
size: NA
CDR3: CARSSDDSTSYEQYF
DNA: TGTGCCAGAAGCTCAGACGACAGCACCTCCTACGAGCAGTACTTC

V: TRBV5-1
D: NA
J: TRBJ2-5
size: NA
CDR3: CASSLGGVRQETQYF
DNA: TGCGCCAGCAGCTTAGGCGGGGTCCGCCAAGAGACCCAGTACTTC

V: TRBV6-4
D: TRBD1
J: TRBJ2-1
size: NA
CDR3: CASPTGQGHPHNNTNEQFF
DNA: TGTGCCAGCCCCACGGGACAGGGTCATCCCCACAACAACACGAATGAGCAGTTCTTC

V: TRBV18
D: NA
J: TRBJ1-4
size: many
CDR3: CASTLGAREKLFF
DNA: TGTGCCAGCACACTTGGGGCGAGAGAAAAACTGTTTTTT

V: TRBV27
D: TRBD1
J: TRBJ2-2
size: NA
CDR3: CASRPLPGGDTGELFF
DNA: TGTGCCAGCAGGCCTCTGCCAGGGGGCGACACCGGGGAGCTGTTTTTT

V: TRBV5-6
D: NA
J: TRBJ1-2
size: NA
CDR3: CAGSPTDISLYGYTF
DNA: TGTGCCGGCAGCCCCACCGACATATCCCTATATGGCTACACCTTC

V: TRBV10-1
D: NA
J: TRBJ2-3
size: few
CDR3: CASRPTRFADTQYF
DNA: TGCGCCAGCAGACCCACGAGGTTTGCAGATACGCAGTATTTT

V: TRBV6-1
D: NA
J: TRBJ1-2
size: NA
CDR3: CASSEWGQYNYGYTF
DNA: TGTGCCAGCAGTGAATGGGGACAATACAACTATGGCTACACCTTC

V: TRBV2
D: TRBD2
J: TRBJ2-7
size: NA
CDR3: CASTRESGGASEQYF
DNA: TGTGCCAGCACCCGTGAGAGCGGGGGGGCGTCCGAGCAGTACTTC

V: TRBV11-2
D: NA
J: TRBJ1-1
size: NA
CDR3: CASSWQGATEAFF
DNA: TGTGCCAGCAGTTGGCAGGGTGCGACTGAAGCTTTCTTT

V: TRBV6-1
D: TRBD1
J: TRBJ1-2
size: NA
CDR3: CASSRQGGPYGYTF
DNA: TGTGCCAGCAGTCGACAGGGGGGACCCTATGGCTACACCTTC

V: TRBV7-2
D: NA
J: TRBJ2-6
size: NA
CDR3: CASSQSPGTGANVLTF
DNA: TGTGCCAGCAGCCAGAGCCCAGGGACTGGGGCCAACGTCCTGACTTTC

V: TRBV6-5
D: TRBD1
J: TRBJ1-2
size: NA
CDR3: CASSSNRGRRNYGYTF
DNA: TGTGCCAGCAGTTCCAACAGGGGGCGCAGAAACTATGGCTACACCTTC

V: TRBV7-8
D: NA
J: TRBJ1-2
size: NA
CDR3: CASSLVSPREGYTF
DNA: TGTGCCAGCAGCTTAGTTTCCCCTCGTGAGGGCTACACCTTC

V: TRBV2
D: NA
J: TRBJ1-2
size: few
CDR3: CASSEPGYGYTF
DNA: TGTGCCAGCAGTGAGCCAGGGTATGGCTACACCTTC

V: TRBV6-1
D: NA
J: TRBJ2-7
size: NA
CDR3: CASRQATYEQYF
DNA: TGTGCCAGCAGGCAAGCAACCTACGAGCAGTACTTC

V: TRBV4-1
D: TRBD2
J: TRBJ2-1
size: NA
CDR3: CASSHLSGGAYNEQFF
DNA: TGCGCCAGCAGCCATCTTAGCGGGGGGGCCTACAATGAGCAGTTCTTC